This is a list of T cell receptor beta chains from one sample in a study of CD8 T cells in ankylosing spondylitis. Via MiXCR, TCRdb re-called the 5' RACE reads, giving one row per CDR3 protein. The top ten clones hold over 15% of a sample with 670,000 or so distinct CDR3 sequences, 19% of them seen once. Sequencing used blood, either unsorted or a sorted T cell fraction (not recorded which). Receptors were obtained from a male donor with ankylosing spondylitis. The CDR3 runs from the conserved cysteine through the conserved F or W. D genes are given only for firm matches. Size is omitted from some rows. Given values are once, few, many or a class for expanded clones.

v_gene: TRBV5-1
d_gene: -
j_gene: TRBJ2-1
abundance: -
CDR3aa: CASSLGMRTGEQFF
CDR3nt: TGCGCCAGCAGCTTGGGGATGAGGACTGGTGAGCAGTTCTTC

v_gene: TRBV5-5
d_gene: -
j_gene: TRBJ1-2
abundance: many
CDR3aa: CASSLAGKRYGYTF
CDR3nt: TGTGCCAGCAGCTTGGCCGGGAAGAGGTATGGCTACACCTTC

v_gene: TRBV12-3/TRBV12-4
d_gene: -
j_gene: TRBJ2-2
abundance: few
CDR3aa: CASSRDHNTGELFF
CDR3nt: TGTGCCAGCAGCCGGGACCACAACACCGGGGAGCTGTTTTTT

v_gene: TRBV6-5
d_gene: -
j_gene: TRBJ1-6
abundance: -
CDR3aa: CASSSRTEIYNSPLHF
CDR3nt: TGTGCCAGCAGTTCCCGGACGGAAATCTATAATTCACCCCTCCACTTT

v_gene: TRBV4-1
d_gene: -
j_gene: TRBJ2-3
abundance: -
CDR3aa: CARSQGSNTDTQYF
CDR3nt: TGCGCCAGGAGCCAAGGTAGCAACACAGATACGCAGTATTTT

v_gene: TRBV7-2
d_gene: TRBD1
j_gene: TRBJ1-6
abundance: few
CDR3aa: CASSPWTGGNSPLHF
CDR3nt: TGTGCCAGCAGCCCTTGGACAGGGGGAAATTCACCCCTCCACTTT

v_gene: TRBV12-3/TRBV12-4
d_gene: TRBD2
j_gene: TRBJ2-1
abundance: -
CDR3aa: CASSVGTGRGYNEQFF
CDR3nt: TGTGCCAGCAGTGTGGGCACGGGGCGGGGGTACAATGAGCAGTTCTTC

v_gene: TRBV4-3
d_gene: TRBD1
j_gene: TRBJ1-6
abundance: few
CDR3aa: CASSQGRQGAFDSPLHF
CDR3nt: TGCGCCAGCAGCCAAGGGAGACAGGGGGCGTTCGATTCACCCCTCCACTTT

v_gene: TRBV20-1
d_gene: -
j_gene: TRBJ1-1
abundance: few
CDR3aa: CSAKTLQGSNTEAFF
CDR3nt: TGCAGTGCTAAAACCCTACAGGGCTCGAACACTGAAGCTTTCTTT

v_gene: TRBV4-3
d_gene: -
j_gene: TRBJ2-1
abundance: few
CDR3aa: CASSQDRSSSYNEQFF
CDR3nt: TGCGCCAGCAGCCAAGATCGGTCGAGCTCCTACAATGAGCAGTTCTTC

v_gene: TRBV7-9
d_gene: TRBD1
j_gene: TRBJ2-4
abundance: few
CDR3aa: CASTALQGAQYF
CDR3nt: TGTGCCAGCACCGCACTACAGGGGGCACAGTACTTC

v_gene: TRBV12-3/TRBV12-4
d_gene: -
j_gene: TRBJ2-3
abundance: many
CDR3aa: CASSLGQGDTQYF
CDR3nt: TGTGCCAGCAGTTTGGGGCAGGGGGATACGCAGTATTTT